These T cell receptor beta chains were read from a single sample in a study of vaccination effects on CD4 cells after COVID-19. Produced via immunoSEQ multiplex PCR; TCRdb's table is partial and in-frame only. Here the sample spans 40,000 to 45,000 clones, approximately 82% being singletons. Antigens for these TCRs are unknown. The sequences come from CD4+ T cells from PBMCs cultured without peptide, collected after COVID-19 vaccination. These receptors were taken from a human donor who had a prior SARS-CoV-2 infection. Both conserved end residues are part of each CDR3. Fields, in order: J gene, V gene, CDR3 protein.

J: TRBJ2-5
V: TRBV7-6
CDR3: CASSLNPLGSIPQETQYF

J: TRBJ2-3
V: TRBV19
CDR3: CASRDRAADTQYF

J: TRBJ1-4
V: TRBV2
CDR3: CASSEHGSGKLFF

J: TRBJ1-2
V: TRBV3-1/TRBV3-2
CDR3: CASRTTGAQGYTF

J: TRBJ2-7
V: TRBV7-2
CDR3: CASSPDLNVLEQYF

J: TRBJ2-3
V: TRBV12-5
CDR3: CASGLVGLGRPFGTDTQYF

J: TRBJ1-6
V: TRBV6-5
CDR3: CASCLTGTSPLHF

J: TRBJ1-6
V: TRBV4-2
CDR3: CASSQDWGADNSPLHF

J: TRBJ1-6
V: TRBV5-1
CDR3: CASSRGTGGSNNNSPLHF

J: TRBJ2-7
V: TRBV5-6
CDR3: CASSLAFPVRGGGEQYF

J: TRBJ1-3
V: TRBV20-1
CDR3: CSASHSASSSGNTIYF

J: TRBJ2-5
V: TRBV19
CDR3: CASSPDTEETQYF

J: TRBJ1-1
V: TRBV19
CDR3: CASSGTAQNTEAFF

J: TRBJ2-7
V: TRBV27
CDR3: CASSITTGFIYEQYF

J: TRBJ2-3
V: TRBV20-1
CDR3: CSASGGRAGSTDTQYF

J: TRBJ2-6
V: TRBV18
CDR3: CASSPTGVTGANVLTF

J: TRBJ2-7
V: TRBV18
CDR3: CASSQREAVRGFSYEQYF